This is a list of T cell receptor beta chains from one sample in a study of tumor-infiltrating lymphocytes in localized non-small cell lung cancer. The protocol was immunoSEQ multiplex PCR, while the TCRdb copy is restricted to in-frame clones and leaves out a portion. The top ten clones hold 6% of a sample with roughly 15,000 clones, 69% of them seen once. The sample taken for sequencing was lung tumor tissue. All receptors come from a human donor with non-small cell lung cancer. CDR3s include the opening cysteine and the closing phenylalanine or tryptophan. D genes are given only for firm matches. The listing skips clone size in some rows; elsewhere it reads once, few, many or a size class.

J | D | size | V | DNA | CDR3
TRBJ2-1 | . | . | TRBV21-1 | TGTGCCAGCAGCTCCCGGCGGGAGCCTTACAATGAGCAGTTCTTC | CASSSRREPYNEQFF
TRBJ1-5 | . | . | TRBV27 | TGTGCCAGCAGTTTATATGGGGTTGGCAATCAGCCCCAGCATTTT | CASSLYGVGNQPQHF
TRBJ1-2 | . | . | TRBV5-4 | TGTGCCAGCAGCCGCAAGAGTGGGGGAAGCACGTTTAACTATGGCTACACCTTC | CASSRKSGGSTFNYGYTF
TRBJ2-2 | TRBD2 | . | TRBV19 | TGTGCCAGTACCGAGCGGGAGCGAACCGGGGAGCTGTTTTTT | CASTERERTGELFF
TRBJ1-2 | TRBD1 | . | TRBV5-1 | TGCGCCAGCAGTTTGGGACAGGGGGCAACACTCTATGGCTACACCTTC | CASSLGQGATLYGYTF
TRBJ2-7 | . | . | TRBV10-3 | TGTGCCATCACTTGGGGGCGCGAGCAGTACTTC | CAITWGREQYF
TRBJ2-4 | . | medium-sized | TRBV5-1 | TGCGCCAGCAGCATAGACGGACTGTCGGGGTCTGGAAACATTCAGTACTTC | CASSIDGLSGSGNIQYF
TRBJ2-2 | . | few | TRBV6-1 | TGTGCCAGCAGTGAAGCGCCGGGACAGAACACCGGGGAGCTGTTTTTT | CASSEAPGQNTGELFF
TRBJ2-3 | . | . | TRBV7-9 | TGTGCCAGCAGCCTCGTGCTACAGCCCCCAGATACGCAGTATTTT | CASSLVLQPPDTQYF
TRBJ2-3 | . | . | TRBV5-1 | TGCGCCAGCCACCGGGGGGCAGCGGGCGGAATAGATACGCAGTATTTT | CASHRGAAGGIDTQYF
TRBJ2-6 | . | . | TRBV30 | TGTGCCTGGAGTGCTTACAGGATGTCTGGGGCCAACGTCCTGACTTTC | CAWSAYRMSGANVLTF
TRBJ1-5 | TRBD1 | . | TRBV19 | TGTGCCAGTAGTATAGGGACAGGCTATTTTCAGAGGGGCAATCAGCCCCAGCATTTT | CASSIGTGYFQRGNQPQHF
TRBJ1-2 | . | few | TRBV7-8 | TGTGCCAGCAGCTTAGTGGATAAGGAAGGTGGCTACACCTTC | CASSLVDKEGGYTF
TRBJ1-1 | TRBD1 | . | TRBV18 | TGTGCCAGCTCGTTACAGGGGGCCTCTGAAGCTTTCTTT | CASSLQGASEAFF
TRBJ2-7 | TRBD1 | . | TRBV6-5 | TGTGCCAGCAGAGGACAGGGGGCGCGGGAGCAGTACTTC | CASRGQGAREQYF
TRBJ1-6 | . | once | TRBV6-1 | TGTGCCAGCAGTGCCCCCGCAGGGGCCCGTAATTCACCCCTCCACTTT | CASSAPAGARNSPLHF
TRBJ2-7 | . | . | TRBV18 | TGTGCCAGCTCAAAAGGCGGCCCCAGGGCGAGCTCCTACGAGCAGTACTTC | CASSKGGPRASSYEQYF
TRBJ2-5 | TRBD2 | few | TRBV30 | TGTGCCTCCACGAGCGAGCGGGAGGGCCGGGAGACCCAGTACTTC | CASTSEREGRETQYF
TRBJ2-1 | . | . | TRBV27 | TGTGCCAGCAGTTTATTGGCAGGCCTTGACGATGAGCAGTTCTTC | CASSLLAGLDDEQFF
TRBJ2-7 | . | . | TRBV29-1 | TGCAGCGTTGGGTTTAGTCCCTACGAGCAGTACTTC | CSVGFSPYEQYF
TRBJ2-3 | . | . | TRBV6-5 | TGTGCCAGCAACAGTCAGGCCCGCACAGATACGCAGTATTTT | CASNSQARTDTQYF
TRBJ2-7 | . | . | TRBV21-1 | TGTGCCAGCAGCATCAAAGTTCACAGGCCTTTTTACGAGCAGTACTTC | CASSIKVHRPFYEQYF
TRBJ1-5 | TRBD1 | . | TRBV7-3 | TGTGCCAGCAGACAAGGGGGCGGCAATCAGCCCCAGCATTTT | CASRQGGGNQPQHF
TRBJ1-5 | . | medium-sized | TRBV2 | TGTGCCAGCAGTCCCTCCTTAGCTCAGCCCCAGCATTTT | CASSPSLAQPQHF
TRBJ2-7 | . | medium-sized | TRBV5-3 | TGTGCCAGAAGCCAAATAACAGGGGTGCGGGGAACCTACGAGCAGTACTTC | CARSQITGVRGTYEQYF
TRBJ2-3 | . | few | TRBV25-1 | TGTGCCATCGGACCCCGGTCAACAGATACGCAGTATTTT | CAIGPRSTDTQYF
TRBJ2-7 | TRBD2 | few | TRBV9 | TGTGCCAGCAGCGTAGGGTTAGCGGGAGGGCCCGCCTACGAGCAGTACTTC | CASSVGLAGGPAYEQYF
TRBJ2-7 | . | . | TRBV2 | TGTGCCAGCAGGGTAGGTGGAGAAGCCCCCCACGAGCAGTACTTC | CASRVGGEAPHEQYF
TRBJ2-7 | . | . | TRBV15 | TGTGCCACCAGCAGAGATTCGGGGGTACAGTACTTC | CATSRDSGVQYF
TRBJ2-4 | TRBD2 | . | TRBV7-2 | TGTGCCAGCAGCTTATCGGGGGGGCTTGGCAAAAACATTCAGTACTTC | CASSLSGGLGKNIQYF
TRBJ2-2 | . | . | TRBV28 | TGTGCCAGCCGGGTTTGGCAGGGACCCGGGGAGCTGTTTTTT | CASRVWQGPGELFF
TRBJ2-7 | . | . | TRBV7-2 | TGTGCCAGCAGCTTAAATTCTGGGCCCACCTACGAGCAGTACTTC | CASSLNSGPTYEQYF
TRBJ2-3 | . | . | TRBV30 | TGTGCCTGGACAGGGGTTTCTAGAGATACGCAGTATTTT | CAWTGVSRDTQYF
TRBJ2-7 | TRBD1 | . | TRBV7-9 | TGTGCCAGCAGCGTGACAGGGCAGGTGAACGAGCAGTACTTC | CASSVTGQVNEQYF